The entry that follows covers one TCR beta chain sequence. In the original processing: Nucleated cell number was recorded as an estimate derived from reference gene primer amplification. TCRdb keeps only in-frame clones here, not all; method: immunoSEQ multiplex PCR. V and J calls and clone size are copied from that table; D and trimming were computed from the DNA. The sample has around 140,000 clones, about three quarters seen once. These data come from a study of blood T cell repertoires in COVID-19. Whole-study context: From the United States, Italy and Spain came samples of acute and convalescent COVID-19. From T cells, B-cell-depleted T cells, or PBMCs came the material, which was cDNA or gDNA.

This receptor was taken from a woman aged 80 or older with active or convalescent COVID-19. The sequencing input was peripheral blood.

The CDR3 DNA is TGTGCCTGGGGTGGACAGCCCGTTGTGGGGGATGGCTACACCTTC. Residues: CAWGGQPVVGDGYTF. V and J are TRBV30 and TRBJ1-2, with D possibly TRBD1 on 6 matching bases. CDR1 is GTSNPN and CDR2 is SVGIG in the germline V gene (reference sequence). This CDR3 has 15 amino acids. The V end lost 5 bases, the J end lost 6 bases, and 22 bases lay between the germline ends.